This TCR beta chain comes out of a study of metastatic and nonmetastatic thyroid tumors. Study-level information: Comparative analysis of repertoires was undertaken across blood and tumor or nodule tissue obtained from malignant and benign thyroid patients.

Germline CDR1 reads ENHRY; CDR2 reads SYGVKD. The CDR3 runs to 15 residues. Trimming took 6 bases from V and 5 from J, leaving 16 bases between them. Original data processing: Differences in CDR3 between clinicopathological groups were drawn on to build a classifier intended to discriminate distant-metastatic papillary thyroid cancer patients. TCRdb re-analyzed the PCR reads using MiXCR. For this entry, the V and J calls and clone size follow TCRdb and not the study's own pipeline. The sample contains 75,000 to 95,000 clones, more than 9.5% of which appear only once. The table lists this clone with many counts. Its specificity is unknown. There were no patients who had received any treatment before thyroid surgery. Points from the study as a whole: The study reportedly found significantly higher TCR beta diversity in malignant thyroid tumors than benign nodules, in blood and tumor.

This chain connects TRBV10-3 to TRBJ2-2, with TRBD1 as a possible D gene (6 bases). The receptor comes from a female donor with papillary thyroid cancer or a benign thyroid nodule (not recorded which). Some clones in this sample may be carry-over from other donors' samples. Sequencing was done on a sample of blood. This CDR3 reads CAISPMGASTGELFF. DNA of the CDR3: TGTGCCATCAGCCCGATGGGGGCATCAACCGGGGAGCTGTTTTTT.